Sequencing of this TCR beta chain was carried out in a study of CD8+CD57+ T cells in acquired aplastic anemia. Study-wide background: When averaged, DNA from sorted CD4+ and CD8+ cells came to around 3.1 ug.

The template for TCR beta VDJ and CDR3 sequence profiling was genomic DNA. TCRdb ran MiXCR on the reads and lists one entry per CDR3 protein. The data hold approximately 50,000 distinct CDR3 sequences, with around 73% observed a single time. This CDR3 has 17 residues. V dropped 3 bases and J dropped 3 bases, with 23 bases sitting between them. Germline V lookup: CDR1 GTSNPN, CDR2 SVGIG (reference sequence). V and J are TRBV30 and TRBJ1-2; D unclear. This clonotype was sampled from a human donor in good health, serving as a control. Material for sequencing was sorted CD4+, CD8+, or CD8+CD57+ T cells (not recorded which) from PBMCs. The DNA for the CDR3 is TGTGCCTGGAGCGCCTCGACAACCTCTCATGCTCACTATGGCTACACCTTC. This gives the protein CAWSASTTSHAHYGYTF.